This T cell receptor beta chain stems from a study of vaccination effects on CD4 cells after COVID-19 (dated by TCRdb to 2021 to 2024). Concerning the study at large: Two doses of either the BNT162b2 or the mRNA-1273 mRNA SARS-CoV-2 vaccine were administered to participants. In both COVID-19 convalescent patients and infection-naive vaccine recipients, the study compared SARS-CoV-2 spike-specific CD4+ TCR repertoires from before mRNA vaccination with those from after it. The full study included 10 to 11 COVID-19 convalescent patients and a few SARS-CoV-2-naive healthy vaccine recipients. In the study, cultures from other donors were sequenced using the Oncomine TCR Beta short-read assay on an Illumina iSeq 100. Overall study outcomes, separate from this receptor: At late post-vaccination timepoints, both infection-induced and vaccine-induced clones showed marked clonal contraction, consistent with waning T cell responses. Among healthy vaccine recipients, nearly all vaccine-induced clones were SARS-CoV-2 mono-reactive, and just 1 of 255 was cross-reactive with common cold coronaviruses. Only a small number of convalescent patients were included, and no early post-infection timepoints were available, which limited the study.

In the ViraFEST assay, PBMC were stimulated with viral peptide pools, and antigen-specific CD4+ T cell clonotypes were then identified by expansion using TCR sequencing. After approximately eleven days of culture, CD4+ T cells were isolated with the EasySep CD4+ T cell isolation kit. Healthy vaccine recipients had no prior SARS-CoV-2 infection, confirmed by negative nucleocapsid antibodies before and after vaccination. About 1.8 million PBMC per well were cultured with approximately 10 ug/ml peptides in IMDM containing 5% human AB serum, about 9.7 IU/ml IL-2 and gentamicin. Half of the culture medium was replaced with fresh IL-2-containing medium on days 3 and 7. Unless otherwise noted, each peptide stimulation condition was cultured in triplicate wells. PBMC were separated from whole blood using Ficoll-Paque Plus gradient centrifugation and were then either cryopreserved at -140C or used fresh. The overlapping peptide pools covered the spike proteins of SARS-CoV-2 and of the common cold coronaviruses HCoV-NL63, HCoV-OC43 and HCoV-229E. The QIAamp micro DNA kit was used to extract genomic DNA from the cultured CD4+ T cells.

Comments on this clone: This clone's antigen is unknown. No base qualities exist here, and no much larger clone lies one base off it.

The library relied on the immunoSEQ multiplex PCR assay. DNA from the CD4+ T cells that had been cultured and isolated underwent TCR beta CDR3 sequencing. Processing in the source paper ran as follows. Non-productive TCR sequences were removed and reads were trimmed to the CDR3 region, keeping CDR3s of at least 7 amino acids. Antigen-specific clonotypes were identified with the MANAFEST web app by comparing expansion in peptide wells against reference cultures. To count as positive, a clone had to show expansion at FDR<0.05 compared with the reference and with all other wells, an odds ratio above 5, and a frequency above 0.1% in two replicate wells. Clonotypes significantly expanded in SARS-CoV-2 spike wells and in at least one common cold coronavirus spike condition were defined as cross-reactive. CDR3 similarity was assessed by Levenshtein distance with the stringdist R package, and unrooted trees were built with ape in R 3.6.1. Drawn from immuneACCESS, this table holds only the in-frame rearrangements with V and J called that TCRdb kept. Clones are partly lost; checked studies trace under half to an unresolved V gene and leave the rest unexplained. The DNA gave D and trimming, while V, J and clone size come from that table. The sample profile shows 77,000 or so clones; around 76% of them were found once. Jointly, the top ten make up over 9.5% of the sample.

The TCR was taken from a human donor who received a COVID-19 vaccine. The material sequenced was CD4+ T cells from PBMCs cultured with SARS-CoV-2 spike peptides, taken before COVID-19 vaccination. Per the publication, the cell subset or site label means: SARS-CoV-2 spike overlapping peptide pool stimulation.

The nucleotide sequence reads as follows: TGTGCCAGCAGTGAACGGATACCGCGTAACTATGGCTACACCTTC. Protein translation: CASSERIPRNYGYTF. The rearrangement combines TRBV6-1 with TRBJ1-2; the D gene cannot be named for sure. V is reduced by 2 bases and J by 1 base, leaving a spacing of 11 bases between them. Per the germline V gene, MNHNS is the CDR1 and SASEGT is the CDR2. The CDR3 runs 15 amino acids, cysteine and phenylalanine included. The kept DNA is CDR3 alone, 45 bases in frame from the first base.